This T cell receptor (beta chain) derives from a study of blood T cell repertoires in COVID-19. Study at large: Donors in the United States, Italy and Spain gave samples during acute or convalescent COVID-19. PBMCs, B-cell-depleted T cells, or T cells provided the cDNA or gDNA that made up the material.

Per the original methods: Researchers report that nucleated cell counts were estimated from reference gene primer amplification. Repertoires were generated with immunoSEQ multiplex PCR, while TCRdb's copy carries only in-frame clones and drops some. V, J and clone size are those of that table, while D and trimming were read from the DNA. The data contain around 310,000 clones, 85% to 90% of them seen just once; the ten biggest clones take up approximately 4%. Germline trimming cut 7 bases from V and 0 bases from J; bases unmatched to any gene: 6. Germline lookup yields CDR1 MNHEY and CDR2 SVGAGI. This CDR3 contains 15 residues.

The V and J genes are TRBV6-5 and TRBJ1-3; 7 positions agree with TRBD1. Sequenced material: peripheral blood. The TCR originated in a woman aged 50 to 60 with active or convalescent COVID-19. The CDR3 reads CASTLDRSSGNTIYF. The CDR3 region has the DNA TGTGCCAGCACCCTGGACAGGAGCTCTGGAAACACCATATATTTT.